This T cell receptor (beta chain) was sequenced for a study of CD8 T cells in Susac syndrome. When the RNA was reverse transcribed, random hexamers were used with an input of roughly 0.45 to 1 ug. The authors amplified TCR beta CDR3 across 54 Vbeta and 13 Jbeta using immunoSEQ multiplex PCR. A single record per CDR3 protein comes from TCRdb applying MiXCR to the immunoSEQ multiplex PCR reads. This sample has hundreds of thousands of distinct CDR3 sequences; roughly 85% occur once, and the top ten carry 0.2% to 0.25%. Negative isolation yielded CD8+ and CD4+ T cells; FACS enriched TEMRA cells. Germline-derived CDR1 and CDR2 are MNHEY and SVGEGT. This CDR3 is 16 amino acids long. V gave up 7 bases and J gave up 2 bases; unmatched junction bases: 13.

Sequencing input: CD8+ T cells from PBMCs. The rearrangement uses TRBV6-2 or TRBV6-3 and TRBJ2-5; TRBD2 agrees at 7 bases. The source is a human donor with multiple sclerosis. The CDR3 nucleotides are TGTGCCAGCACCTCCACCCCGGGAGGATGGCAAGAGACCCAGTACTTC. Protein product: CASTSTPGGWQETQYF.